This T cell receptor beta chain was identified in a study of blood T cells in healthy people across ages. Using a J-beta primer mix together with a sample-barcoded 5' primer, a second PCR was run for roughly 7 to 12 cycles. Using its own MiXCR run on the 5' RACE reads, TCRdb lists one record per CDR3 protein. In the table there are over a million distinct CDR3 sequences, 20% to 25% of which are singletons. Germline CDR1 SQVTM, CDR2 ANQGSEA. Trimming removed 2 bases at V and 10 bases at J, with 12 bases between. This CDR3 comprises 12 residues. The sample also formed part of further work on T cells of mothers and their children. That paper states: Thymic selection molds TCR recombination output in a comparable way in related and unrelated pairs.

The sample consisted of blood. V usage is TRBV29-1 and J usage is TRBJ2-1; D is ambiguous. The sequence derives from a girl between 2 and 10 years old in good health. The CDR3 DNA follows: TGCAGCGTTGAACTTTGGGCCGGAGAGCAGTTCTTC. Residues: CSVELWAGEQFF.